A selection of T cell receptor beta chains follows, all from one sample in a study of regulatory dendritic cells for organ transplantation. Antigen specificity for these receptors is unknown. Generated by immunoSEQ multiplex PCR, the TCRdb table keeps only in-frame clones and is missing some. The top ten clones hold around 0.45% of a sample with 12,000 or so clones, nearly 90% of them seen once. Material for sequencing was naive CD8+ T cells from blood cultured with dendritic cells. The receptors were sampled from a human donor in good health. Each CDR3 is given with its conserved first and last residue. The D gene is left open where the match is weak. The size entry is marked missing in some rows and otherwise reads once, few, many or a size class.

>TRBJ1-1|.|TRBV9|.
TGTGCCAGCAGCGTAGTAATGGGCCTGAACACTGAAGCTTTCTTT
CASSVVMGLNTEAFF
>TRBJ2-1|once|TRBV6-5|.
TGTGCCAGCAGTTACCCCGGGACCCCCCTGGGTGAGCAGTTCTTC
CASSYPGTPLGEQFF
>TRBJ2-2|.|TRBV28|.
TGTGCCAGCAGTTTTCCGGGACTCAACACCATCAACACCGGGGAGCTGTTTTTT
CASSFPGLNTINTGELFF
>TRBJ1-1|.|TRBV5-4|.
TGTGCCAGCAGCTCCTTCATGAACACTGAAGCTTTCTTT
CASSSFMNTEAFF
>TRBJ1-5|.|TRBV4-1|.
TGCGCCAGCAGCCTACGGGCCGCAAGCAATCAGCCCCAGCATTTT
CASSLRAASNQPQHF
>TRBJ1-4|few|TRBV7-9|.
TGTGCCAGCAGCGGCTACCGGGATATTAATGAAAAACTGTTTTTT
CASSGYRDINEKLFF
>TRBJ1-1|.|TRBV30|.
TGTGCCTGGAGTCCCATTGGGGGCGGGGCTTTCTTT
CAWSPIGGGAFF
>TRBJ1-1|.|TRBV5-8|.
TGTGCCAGCAGCTTGTCGGTCCAGCAGAACACTGAAGCTTTCTTT
CASSLSVQQNTEAFF
>TRBJ2-1|.|TRBV7-2|.
TGTGCCAGCAGCTTAGTGGGCATCTCCTACAATGAGCAGTTCTTC
CASSLVGISYNEQFF
>TRBJ1-4|once|TRBV4-2|TRBD1
TGTGCCAGCAGCCACAGGGGGCCCGGGGAAAAACTGTTTTTT
CASSHRGPGEKLFF
>TRBJ2-5|once|TRBV30|.
TGTGCCTGGAGTGTACTGGGCGCCCAAGAGACCCAGTACTTC
CAWSVLGAQETQYF
>TRBJ1-1|.|TRBV7-9|TRBD1
TGTGCCAGCACCACGACATTGACAGGGGGCGAAGCTTTCTTT
CASTTTLTGGEAFF
>TRBJ2-7|.|TRBV4-1|TRBD1
TGCGCCAGCAGCGACAGGGAAGTGGGCGAGCAGTACTTC
CASSDREVGEQYF
>TRBJ2-2|.|TRBV7-9|TRBD1
TGTGCCAGCAGCCCAGCAGGGGGAACCGGGGAGCTGTTTTTT
CASSPAGGTGELFF
>TRBJ1-6|.|TRBV7-6|TRBD1
TGTGCCAGCAGCCCCGGGACAGGATATAATTCACCCCTCCACTTT
CASSPGTGYNSPLHF
>TRBJ2-1|.|TRBV4-3|.
TGCGCCAGCAGCCAAGATCGGTTAGCTGAGCAGTTCTTC
CASSQDRLAEQFF
>TRBJ2-1|.|TRBV19|TRBD2
TGTGCCAGTAGCACCAGCGGGAGCAGTTACAATGAGCAGTTCTTC
CASSTSGSSYNEQFF
>TRBJ2-2|.|TRBV2|.
TGTGCCAGCAGTGAAAGTATACAGGGCTTTGCCGGGGAGCTGTTTTTT
CASSESIQGFAGELFF
>TRBJ2-4|.|TRBV29-1|.
TGCAGCGTTGTAGAGGAAAACATTCAGTACTTC
CSVVEENIQYF
>TRBJ2-7|.|TRBV4-1|TRBD1
TGCGCCAGCAGCCAGGGACAGGGCTTCCACGAGCAGTACTTC
CASSQGQGFHEQYF
>TRBJ2-1|.|TRBV4-1|TRBD2
TGCGCCAGCAGGTCTACTAGCGGGGGGGGGCTTGAGCAGTTCTTC
CASRSTSGGGLEQFF
>TRBJ2-2|once|TRBV15|TRBD1
TGTGCCACCGCAGATCAGGGGGCGGGAACCGGGGAGCTGTTTTTT
CATADQGAGTGELFF
>TRBJ1-2|.|TRBV4-3|TRBD1
TGCGCCAGCAGCCAAGACAGGGACAGCCATGGCTACACCTTC
CASSQDRDSHGYTF
>TRBJ2-1|.|TRBV4-3|TRBD1
TGCGCCAGCAGCCCCGGACAGGGGGCGGGTGAGTTACACAATGAGCAGTTCTTC
CASSPGQGAGELHNEQFF
>TRBJ1-5|.|TRBV4-2|.
TGTGCCAGCAGCCAAGAACAGGGTGAGGGGGTCTATAGCAATCAGCCCCAGCATTTT
CASSQEQGEGVYSNQPQHF
>TRBJ2-1|once|TRBV4-1|TRBD1
TGCGCCAGCAGGCGGGGGACAGGGAATGAGCAGTTCTTC
CASRRGTGNEQFF
>TRBJ2-1|.|TRBV5-6|.
TGTGCCAGCAGCCCGGACAGCAATGAGCAGTTCTTC
CASSPDSNEQFF
>TRBJ2-7|few|TRBV7-9|TRBD2
TGTGCCAGCAGCTGGGTAAATCCTAGCGGGGGCTACGAGCAGTACTTC
CASSWVNPSGGYEQYF
>TRBJ1-2|.|TRBV11-2|TRBD1
TGTGCCAGCAGCCCAGGGATGGGACAGGCAGATTATGGCTACACCTTC
CASSPGMGQADYGYTF
>TRBJ1-1|.|TRBV7-9|.
TGTGCCAGCAGCCCAGGCGGATGGGCTTTCTTT
CASSPGGWAFF
>TRBJ2-2|.|TRBV7-9|.
TGTGCCAGCAGCTTAGACTTCGCTAGCGAGGCCACCGGGGAGCTGTTTTTT
CASSLDFASEATGELFF
>TRBJ2-5|.|TRBV27|.
TGTGCCAGCAGCAGCCACAGGACCCAAGAGACCCAGTACTTC
CASSSHRTQETQYF
>TRBJ1-2|.|TRBV25-1|.
TGTGCCAGCAGTGTCGACTTCGGTATTAACTATGGCTACACCTTC
CASSVDFGINYGYTF
>TRBJ2-7|.|TRBV9|TRBD1
TGTGCCAGCAGCCCCCGGGACAGATCCTACGAGCAGTACTTC
CASSPRDRSYEQYF
>TRBJ1-1|.|TRBV9|.
TGTGCCAGCGGACGGCCGAACACTGAAGCTTTCTTT
CASGRPNTEAFF
>TRBJ1-1|.|TRBV7-9|TRBD1
TGTGCCAGCAGCACTTCAGGGGGCGGCACTGAAGCTTTCTTT
CASSTSGGGTEAFF
>TRBJ1-1|few|TRBV12-5|.
TGTGCTAGTGGTTCCCCAGGGGAGGGAGCTTTCTTT
CASGSPGEGAFF
>TRBJ2-2|.|TRBV9|.
TGTGCCAGCAGCGTAGGGAACACCGGGGAGCTGTTTTTT
CASSVGNTGELFF
>TRBJ2-5|.|TRBV6-7|TRBD2
TGTGCCAGCAGTTACTCGTCTAGCGGGGGGGTCCAAGAGACCCAGTACTTC
CASSYSSSGGVQETQYF
>TRBJ2-1|.|TRBV10-3|.
TGTGCCATCAGTGTGGCCAGATACAATGAGCAGTTCTTC
CAISVARYNEQFF
>TRBJ1-2|.|TRBV7-9|.
TGTGCCAGCAGCTTGGGCGGTGGGGGGTCCGGTGGCTACACCTTC
CASSLGGGGSGGYTF
>TRBJ2-3|.|TRBV9|TRBD2
TGTGCCAGCAGTCGAATAGCGGGGGGGGACACAGATACGCAGTATTTT
CASSRIAGGDTDTQYF
>TRBJ2-6|few|TRBV7-9|.
TGTGCCAGCAGCTTAGTCTACACCGGGGCCAACGTCCTGACTTTC
CASSLVYTGANVLTF
>TRBJ1-6|.|TRBV15|.
TGTGCCACCAGCAGAGAAGAGGTGGGCTCCTATAATTCACCCCTCCACTTT
CATSREEVGSYNSPLHF
>TRBJ2-2|.|TRBV4-2|.
TGTGCCAGCAGCCAAGATAATAAAAACACCGGGGAGCTGTTTTTT
CASSQDNKNTGELFF
>TRBJ2-7|.|TRBV19|.
TGTGCCAGTAGTCCCGGACAGTCCTACGAGCAGTACTTC
CASSPGQSYEQYF